This is a list of T cell receptor beta chains from one sample in a study of human T cells and chemical hapten exposure. TCRdb re-called the RACE reads through MiXCR, storing one row per CDR3 protein. This repertoire shows tens of thousands of distinct CDR3 sequences, 9.3% found once; its top ten account for approximately 12%. Sequenced material: whole blood, taken in connection with sensitization to the hapten diphenylcyclopropenone (DPC). These receptors originate from a woman in her 40s with alopecia areata. Some clones in this sample may be carry-over from other donors' samples. CDR3s include the opening cysteine and the closing phenylalanine or tryptophan. The D gene is left open where the match is weak. For some rows the clone size is stated as once, few or many, or as a class when expanded; others skip it.

j_call,d_call,v_call,clone_size,cdr3_nt,cdr3_aa
TRBJ2-3,.,TRBV5-6,many,TGTGCCATTTCCCGAGGGGCCACAGATACGCAGTATTTT,CAISRGATDTQYF
TRBJ1-2,.,TRBV4-1,many,TGCGCCAGCAGCCAAGTAACAGGGAATAACTATGGCTACACCTTC,CASSQVTGNNYGYTF
TRBJ1-1,.,TRBV7-2,many,TGTGCCAGCAGCCCCGTTGCCTGGGGAGCCACTGAAGCTTTCTTT,CASSPVAWGATEAFF
TRBJ2-7,TRBD1,TRBV5-1,many,TGCGCCAGCAGCCAACCGGGACAGGGAATTATCGACGAGCAGTACTTC,CASSQPGQGIIDEQYF
TRBJ1-2,TRBD1,TRBV7-2,.,TGTGCCAGCAGCAACAGGGGGTATGGCTACACCTTC,CASSNRGYGYTF
TRBJ2-2,TRBD1,TRBV11-3,.,TGTGCCAGCAGCTCTTACAGGGGCGACACCGGGGAGCTGTTTTTT,CASSSYRGDTGELFF
TRBJ1-6,TRBD1,TRBV27,many,TGTGCCAGCCGCCGGGACAGAGATAATTCACCCCTCCACTTT,CASRRDRDNSPLHF
TRBJ1-1,.,TRBV30,many,TGTGCCTGGAGTGTGCAAGTTGGGACTGAAGCTTTCTTT,CAWSVQVGTEAFF
TRBJ1-6,TRBD1,TRBV25-1,.,TGTGCCAGCAGTGACTACACAGGGGCGGGATCACCCCTCCACTTT,CASSDYTGAGSPLHF
TRBJ2-2,TRBD2,TRBV7-2,many,TGTGCCAGCAGCTCGGGACTAGCGGGGGGGCGGTCCGGGGAGCTGTTTTTT,CASSSGLAGGRSGELFF
TRBJ1-1,TRBD1,TRBV6-1,many,TGTGCCAGCAGTGAAGCGCTGGGACAGGGTACTGAAGCTTTCTTT,CASSEALGQGTEAFF
TRBJ2-5,.,TRBV29-1,.,TGCAGCGCCCAGACTACAGGGACGGAGACCCAGTACTTC,CSAQTTGTETQYF
TRBJ2-2,.,TRBV6-1,many,TGTGCCAGCAGTTACGGGACACCGAACACCGGGGAGCTGTTTTTT,CASSYGTPNTGELFF
TRBJ1-4,.,TRBV5-1,.,TGCGCCAGCACCCCCCGGGGGGGTAATGAAAAACTGTTTTTT,CASTPRGGNEKLFF
TRBJ2-7,TRBD2,TRBV20-1,.,TGCAGTGCTAGAGATCCACTAGCGGGGGACCACTCCGGCGAGCAGTACTTC,CSARDPLAGDHSGEQYF
TRBJ2-3,TRBD1,TRBV28,many,TGTGCCAGCAGTCCCGGGACAGTGAAGGCAGATACGCAGTATTTT,CASSPGTVKADTQYF
TRBJ2-3,.,TRBV5-1,.,TGCGCCAGCAGCTCAAGACTAGACACAGATACGCAGTATTTT,CASSSRLDTDTQYF
TRBJ2-1,TRBD1,TRBV24-1,many,TGTGCCACCAGTATGACAGGGGGGGTAAGAGGTGAGCAGTTCTTC,CATSMTGGVRGEQFF
TRBJ2-1,TRBD1,TRBV29-1,many,TGCAGCGTTGGGGGACAGGACTACAATGAGCAGTTCTTC,CSVGGQDYNEQFF
TRBJ2-3,TRBD1,TRBV18,many,TGTGCCAGCTCACCCAGACAGGGATCCCCAGATACGCAGTATTTT,CASSPRQGSPDTQYF
TRBJ2-2,.,TRBV15,many,TGTGCCACCAGCACCCCAGGGGGGGGAGCCGGGGAGCTGTTTTTT,CATSTPGGGAGELFF
TRBJ2-2,.,TRBV3-1,many,TGTGCCAGCAGCCCTTTACTTGGGACGGGAAACACCGGGGAGCTGTTTTTT,CASSPLLGTGNTGELFF
TRBJ2-1,TRBD2,TRBV20-1,many,TGCAGTGCTAGAAGCGGGGCAGGGTCCAATGAGCAGTTCTTC,CSARSGAGSNEQFF
TRBJ1-5,.,TRBV11-2,many,TGTGCCAGCAGCTTAGATCGTATGGGCCGTCAGCCCCAGCATTTT,CASSLDRMGRQPQHF
TRBJ1-4,.,TRBV7-6,few,TGTGCCAGCAGCTTTTCAAAAGAAAATGAAAAACTGTTTTTT,CASSFSKENEKLFF
TRBJ2-1,.,TRBV9,many,TGTGCCAGCAGCGTAAGCGCCGGGAGCTCCTACAATGAGCAGTTCTTC,CASSVSAGSSYNEQFF
TRBJ2-1,.,TRBV29-1,many,TGCAGCGTTGGACCCCGCTTGTCCAGCGGGTATGAGCAGTTCTTC,CSVGPRLSSGYEQFF
TRBJ2-2,.,TRBV7-9,many,TGTGCCAGCAGCCGGACCGGGGAGCTGTTTTTT,CASSRTGELFF
TRBJ2-1,.,TRBV30,few,TGTGCCTGGAGTGAGGGGCGATTTGCTAATGAGCAGTTCTTC,CAWSEGRFANEQFF
TRBJ1-1,.,TRBV18,.,TGTGCCAGCTCACCAGGACAGAGGAACACTGAAGCTTTCTTT,CASSPGQRNTEAFF
TRBJ2-2,.,TRBV11-3,many,TGTGCCAGCAGCTTAGTTACGTCCGGGGAGCTGTTTTTT,CASSLVTSGELFF
TRBJ1-5,TRBD1,TRBV29-1,few,TGCAGCGTTGGAATACAGGGGCACCAGCCCCAGCATTTT,CSVGIQGHQPQHF
TRBJ2-2,.,TRBV7-6,many,TGTGCCAGCAGCTCCCAGGTTGGCGGGGAGCTGTTTTTT,CASSSQVGGELFF
TRBJ2-7,.,TRBV5-1,.,TGCGCCAGCAGCTTGGGGGAGCGGTACGAGCAGTACTTC,CASSLGERYEQYF
TRBJ1-4,.,TRBV6-2/TRBV6-3,many,TGTGCCAGCAGTTACTCGATTGGGGTTGCAACTAATGAAAAACTGTTTTTT,CASSYSIGVATNEKLFF
TRBJ2-7,.,TRBV29-1,many,TGCAGCGTTGGGGGGGACGCCCCCTACGAGCAGTACTTC,CSVGGDAPYEQYF
TRBJ2-7,TRBD2,TRBV4-3,many,TGCGCCAGCAGCCAGTCTCAGCGGGGTCTTCAGGGCGAGCAGTACTTC,CASSQSQRGLQGEQYF
TRBJ2-7,.,TRBV7-6,many,TGTGCCAGCAGCTTAATAAGTGGGGACTACGAGCAGTACTTC,CASSLISGDYEQYF
TRBJ2-7,.,TRBV30,many,TGTGCCTGGAGCCTCGCCCACGAGCAGTACTTC,CAWSLAHEQYF
TRBJ2-5,TRBD2,TRBV6-1,.,TGTGCCAGCAGTATTACTAGCGGGCGGGAGACCCAGTACTTC,CASSITSGRETQYF
TRBJ2-1,.,TRBV6-2/TRBV6-3,many,TGTGCCAGCAGTTACTCGAAGGAGGGGAATGAGCAGTTCTTC,CASSYSKEGNEQFF
TRBJ2-3,.,TRBV12-3/TRBV12-4,many,TGTGCCAGCAGTTTATATCGGGGGACGATCACAGATACGCAGTATTTT,CASSLYRGTITDTQYF
TRBJ1-5,.,TRBV6-2/TRBV6-3,many,TGTGCCAGCAGTTACGGGCGGCATAGCAATCAGCCCCAGCATTTT,CASSYGRHSNQPQHF
TRBJ1-5,.,TRBV6-1,.,TGTGCCAGCACCGAAGACGCGGGGGCAGTTCAGCCCCAGCATTTT,CASTEDAGAVQPQHF
TRBJ2-4,.,TRBV21-1,.,TGTGCCAGCAGCAAAGGGCAGCAAATGGGGACAGCGCCTCCGAACCGTGGAGCCAAAAACATTCAGTACTTC,CASSKGQQMGTAPPNRGAKNIQYF
TRBJ2-3,TRBD1,TRBV4-1,few,TGCGCCAGCAGCCAAGGCCAACAGGGGGGCGATACGCAGTATTTT,CASSQGQQGGDTQYF
TRBJ1-1,.,TRBV29-1,.,TGCAGCGTTGCTCGCAGTAACACTGAAGCTTTCTTT,CSVARSNTEAFF
TRBJ2-7,.,TRBV7-9,.,TGTGCCAGCAGCCCCTCGGGGTACCACGAGCAGTACTTT,CASSPSGYHEQYF